This entry features one TCR beta chain sequence. Its matching antigen is unknown. The PCR had 60 Vbeta and 13 Jbeta primers. Profiled with immunoSEQ multiplex PCR; TCRdb holds only in-frame clones, not every one. The data contain 150,000 to 200,000 clones, roughly 84% of them seen just once; the ten biggest clones take up 1.5% to 2.5%. This entry comes from a study of cytomegalovirus exposure and HLA in healthy donors. Study-wide findings and caveats: The CMV antigen specificity of three CMV-associated chains was confirmed through in vitro analysis.

The V gene's germline CDR1 is SNHLY and CDR2 FYNNEI. J was trimmed by 1 base and V by 7 bases; bases with no gene match: 6. The CDR3 is 14 residues long. The clonotype comes from a man younger than 35 in good health and CMV-seronegative. The chain recombines TRBV2 with TRBJ1-2; 7 nucleotides agree with TRBD1. Material: PBMCs. CDR3 residues: CASMLRGLNYGYTF. As DNA, the CDR3 is TGTGCCAGCATGTTGAGGGGGCTTAACTATGGCTACACCTTC.